This TCR beta chain was documented in a study of STAT3 mutations in large granular lymphocyte leukemia. Findings and caveats of the study: Samples missed the first appearance of the clone. Suggested: STAT3 mutation was not the ancestral event for these clonal expansions. Every T-LGLL patient had at least one immunodominant TCRbeta clonotype.

Looked up from germline, CDR1 is MNHEY and CDR2 is SMNVEV (reference sequence). The V gene lost 1 base and the J gene lost 2 bases, with 4 bases spanning the gap. The CDR3 runs to 13 residues. This clone has only a few counts. Antigen specificity is unknown. The data were produced by immunoSEQ multiplex PCR, yet TCRdb's version contains in-frame clones alone and is incomplete. Counted here are about 12,000 clones, 60% to 85% occurring once; the ten biggest clones make up about 46%. V gene TRBV27 combines with J gene TRBJ2-3; D is undetermined. This receptor was taken from a man aged 60 to 69 with T-cell large granular lymphocyte leukemia. Some clones in this sample may be carry-over from other donors' samples. Sample: peripheral blood mononuclear cells. CDR3 DNA sequence: TGTGCCAGCAGTTTATGGCCCACAGATACGCAGTATTTT. It translates to CASSLWPTDTQYF.